A selection of T cell receptor beta chains follows, all from one sample in a study of memory CD4+ T cells and cytomegalovirus serostatus. Produced via immunoSEQ multiplex PCR; TCRdb's table is partial and in-frame only. The sample holds some 45,000 clones, roughly 72% seen once. Input material: memory CD4+ T cells from blood. The receptors were sampled from an adult in good health and CMV-seropositive. The CDR3 runs from the conserved cysteine through the conserved F or W. D genes are given only for firm matches. For some rows the clone size is stated as once, few or many, or as a class when expanded; others skip it.

abundance: -; v_gene: TRBV2; d_gene: -; len: 13; j_gene: TRBJ1-2; CDR3aa: CAIPGARDYGYTF; CDR3nt: TGTGCCATTCCGGGGGCTCGGGACTATGGCTACACCTTC
abundance: -; v_gene: TRBV10-3; d_gene: -; len: 11; j_gene: TRBJ2-1; CDR3aa: CALRGAGEQFF; CDR3nt: TGTGCCCTAAGGGGGGCTGGTGAGCAGTTCTTC
abundance: -; v_gene: TRBV6-1; d_gene: -; len: 13; j_gene: TRBJ2-2; CDR3aa: CASSELAAGELFF; CDR3nt: TGTGCCAGCAGTGAATTGGCCGCCGGGGAGCTGTTTTTT
abundance: -; v_gene: TRBV5-6; d_gene: TRBD1; len: 14; j_gene: TRBJ1-4; CDR3aa: CASSLDGTGGKLFF; CDR3nt: TGTGCCAGCAGCTTGGATGGGACAGGGGGGAAACTGTTTTTT
abundance: once; v_gene: TRBV19; d_gene: -; len: 12; j_gene: TRBJ1-5; CDR3aa: CASSMGGQPQHF; CDR3nt: TGTGCCAGTAGTATGGGTGGGCAGCCCCAGCATTTT
abundance: -; v_gene: TRBV5-4; d_gene: -; len: 17; j_gene: TRBJ2-5; CDR3aa: CASSPSGGGLGQETQYF; CDR3nt: TGTGCCAGCAGCCCATCAGGGGGGGGCTTGGGCCAAGAGACCCAGTACTTC
abundance: -; v_gene: TRBV7-9; d_gene: -; len: 18; j_gene: TRBJ2-2; CDR3aa: CASSSPEQGTANTGELFF; CDR3nt: TGTGCCAGCAGTAGCCCCGAACAGGGGACTGCGAACACCGGGGAGCTGTTTTTT
abundance: -; v_gene: TRBV5-1; d_gene: TRBD2; len: 17; j_gene: TRBJ2-7; CDR3aa: CASSFELAGGSRYEQYF; CDR3nt: TGCGCCAGCAGCTTCGAACTAGCGGGGGGCTCCCGCTACGAGCAGTACTTC
abundance: -; v_gene: TRBV11-3; d_gene: TRBD2; len: 17; j_gene: TRBJ2-7; CDR3aa: CASSLLTSGGVLDEQYF; CDR3nt: TGTGCCAGCAGCCTCCTGACTAGCGGGGGGGTGCTGGACGAGCAGTACTTC
abundance: -; v_gene: TRBV6-1; d_gene: TRBD1; len: 16; j_gene: TRBJ1-6; CDR3aa: CASSEATGTGDSPLHF; CDR3nt: TGTGCCAGCAGTGAAGCGACGGGGACAGGGGATTCACCCCTCCACTTT
abundance: -; v_gene: TRBV18; d_gene: -; len: 15; j_gene: TRBJ2-5; CDR3aa: CASSPGPSRQETQYF; CDR3nt: TGTGCCAGCTCACCTGGCCCCTCGCGACAAGAGACCCAGTACTTC
abundance: -; v_gene: TRBV11-2; d_gene: TRBD2; len: 15; j_gene: TRBJ2-1; CDR3aa: CASSRTSGGQGEQFF; CDR3nt: TGTGCCAGCAGCAGGACTAGCGGGGGGCAGGGGGAGCAGTTCTTC
abundance: -; v_gene: TRBV7-9; d_gene: -; len: 16; j_gene: TRBJ1-1; CDR3aa: CASSPGGVFGGTEAFF; CDR3nt: TGTGCCAGCAGCCCGGGGGGGGTGTTTGGCGGCACTGAAGCTTTCTTT
abundance: -; v_gene: TRBV29-1; d_gene: -; len: 12; j_gene: TRBJ2-3; CDR3aa: CSVGEFTDTQYF; CDR3nt: TGCAGCGTGGGGGAATTCACAGATACGCAGTATTTT
abundance: -; v_gene: TRBV11-3; d_gene: -; len: 13; j_gene: TRBJ2-4; CDR3aa: CASSLTGKNIQYF; CDR3nt: TGTGCCAGCAGCTTAACAGGGAAAAACATTCAGTACTTC
abundance: -; v_gene: TRBV6-5; d_gene: -; len: 13; j_gene: TRBJ1-5; CDR3aa: CASRYGPNQPQHF; CDR3nt: TGTGCCAGCAGGTACGGCCCAAATCAGCCCCAGCATTTT
abundance: -; v_gene: TRBV5-1; d_gene: TRBD1; len: 14; j_gene: TRBJ2-7; CDR3aa: CASTHGTENYEQYF; CDR3nt: TGCGCCAGCACCCACGGGACAGAAAATTACGAGCAGTACTTC
abundance: once; v_gene: TRBV6-5; d_gene: -; len: 15; j_gene: TRBJ1-1; CDR3aa: CASSTFVRSNTEAFF; CDR3nt: TGTGCCAGCTCTACCTTCGTCCGTTCGAACACTGAAGCTTTCTTT
abundance: -; v_gene: TRBV5-1; d_gene: TRBD1; len: 17; j_gene: TRBJ2-2; CDR3aa: CASSLAGTGSTGEELFF; CDR3nt: TGCGCCAGCAGCTTGGCCGGGACAGGGAGCACCGGTGAGGAGCTGTTTTTT
abundance: -; v_gene: TRBV9; d_gene: -; len: 14; j_gene: TRBJ1-3; CDR3aa: CASSVGMSGNTIYF; CDR3nt: TGTGCCAGCAGCGTGGGGATGTCTGGAAACACCATATATTTT
abundance: few; v_gene: TRBV7-2; d_gene: -; len: 16; j_gene: TRBJ1-2; CDR3aa: CASSPWPRGRNYGYTF; CDR3nt: TGTGCCAGCAGCCCTTGGCCCCGGGGGCGCAACTATGGCTACACCTTC
abundance: -; v_gene: TRBV28; d_gene: -; len: 14; j_gene: TRBJ2-2; CDR3aa: CASSLAGAGGELFF; CDR3nt: TGTGCCAGCAGTTTGGCAGGGGCGGGCGGGGAGCTGTTTTTT
abundance: -; v_gene: TRBV2; d_gene: TRBD1; len: 14; j_gene: TRBJ1-1; CDR3aa: CASRRDREDTEAFF; CDR3nt: TGTGCCAGCAGGAGGGACAGGGAGGACACTGAAGCTTTCTTT
abundance: -; v_gene: TRBV11-2; d_gene: -; len: 15; j_gene: TRBJ2-5; CDR3aa: CASSLLILTAETQYF; CDR3nt: TGTGCCAGCAGCTTGTTGATTTTGACCGCGGAGACCCAGTACTTC
abundance: -; v_gene: TRBV29-1; d_gene: TRBD1; len: 13; j_gene: TRBJ2-2; CDR3aa: CSIQTGKSGELFF; CDR3nt: TGCAGCATACAGACAGGGAAGTCTGGGGAGCTGTTTTTT
abundance: -; v_gene: TRBV5-1; d_gene: TRBD2; len: 17; j_gene: TRBJ2-3; CDR3aa: CASSPGGLAGGSDTQYF; CDR3nt: TGCGCCAGCAGCCCGGGAGGATTAGCGGGGGGGTCAGATACGCAGTATTTT
abundance: -; v_gene: TRBV19; d_gene: TRBD1; len: 16; j_gene: TRBJ2-7; CDR3aa: CASSRRTGEVHYEQYF; CDR3nt: TGTGCCAGTAGTCGTAGGACAGGGGAGGTGCACTACGAGCAGTACTTC
abundance: -; v_gene: TRBV6-5; d_gene: -; len: 14; j_gene: TRBJ1-1; CDR3aa: CASSPWEENTEAFF; CDR3nt: TGTGCCAGCAGCCCTTGGGAGGAAAACACTGAAGCTTTCTTT
abundance: -; v_gene: TRBV29-1; d_gene: -; len: 11; j_gene: TRBJ2-5; CDR3aa: CSSGNQETQYF; CDR3nt: TGCAGCTCGGGGAACCAAGAGACCCAGTACTTC
abundance: -; v_gene: TRBV2; d_gene: -; len: 13; j_gene: TRBJ2-1; CDR3aa: CASTYPTYNEQFF; CDR3nt: TGTGCCAGCACCTATCCTACGTACAATGAGCAGTTCTTC
abundance: -; v_gene: TRBV6-1; d_gene: -; len: 14; j_gene: TRBJ2-2; CDR3aa: CASRGDEQAGELFF; CDR3nt: TGTGCCAGCAGGGGGGACGAGCAGGCCGGGGAGCTGTTTTTT